The T cell receptor beta chain under discussion was sequenced for a study of cytomegalovirus exposure and HLA in healthy donors. The PCR was carried out with 60 Vbeta primers and 13 Jbeta primers. TCRdb's copy holds only in-frame clones and misses some; the assay was immunoSEQ multiplex PCR. There are 55,000 to 75,000 clones in the sample; 70% to 80% occur only once, and under 3% lies in the top ten. This CDR3 is built from 15 residues. Per germline, CDR1 SQVTM and CDR2 ANQGSEA. Trimming took 1 base from V and 2 from J; bases not matched to a gene: 6. The chain couples TRBV29-1 to TRBJ2-7; 9 nucleotides align to TRBD2. The sequence was collected from a girl between 10 and 17 years old in good health and CMV-seropositive. The sequenced material came from PBMCs. CDR3 DNA sequence: TGCAGCGTTGAAGGGAAGCGGGGGGATACCTACGAGCAGTACTTC. Translated: CSVEGKRGDTYEQYF.